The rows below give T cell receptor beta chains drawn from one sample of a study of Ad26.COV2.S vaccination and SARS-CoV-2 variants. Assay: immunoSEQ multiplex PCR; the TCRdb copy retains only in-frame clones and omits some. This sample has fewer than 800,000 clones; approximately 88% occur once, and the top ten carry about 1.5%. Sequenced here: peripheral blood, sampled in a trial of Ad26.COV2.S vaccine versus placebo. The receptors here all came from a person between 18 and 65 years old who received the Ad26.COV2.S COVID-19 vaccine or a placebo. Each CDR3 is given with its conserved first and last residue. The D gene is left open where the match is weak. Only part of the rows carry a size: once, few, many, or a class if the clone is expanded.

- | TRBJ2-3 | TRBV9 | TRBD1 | TGTGCCAGCAGCCTATGGACAGGGGCGCAGTATTTT | CASSLWTGAQYF
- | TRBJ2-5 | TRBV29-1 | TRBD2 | TGCAGCGTTGGGGCCTGTATAGCGGGAGATTCAGAAGAGACCCAGTACTTC | CSVGACIAGDSEETQYF
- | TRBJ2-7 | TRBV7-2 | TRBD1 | TGTGCCAGCAGCTTAGCGGACAGGGGGGGGATCAACGAGCAGTACTTC | CASSLADRGGINEQYF
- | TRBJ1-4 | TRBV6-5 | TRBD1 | TGTGCCAGCAGTTATGGGACAGGGGATAATGAAAAACTGTTTTTT | CASSYGTGDNEKLFF
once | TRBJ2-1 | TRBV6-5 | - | TGTGCCAGCAGTTACTCGGGGGCTAGCGTCGATGAGCAGTTCTTC | CASSYSGASVDEQFF
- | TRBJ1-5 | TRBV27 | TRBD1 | TGTGCCAGCAGTAACCGGGACAGGGGTTGTGTTCAGCCCCAGCATTTT | CASSNRDRGCVQPQHF
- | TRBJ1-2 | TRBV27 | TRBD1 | TGTGCCAGCAGTCCGACAGGGGGCTTCGGTGGCTACACCTTC | CASSPTGGFGGYTF
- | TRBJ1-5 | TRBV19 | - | TGTGCCAGTAGGCGACAGTCTTGGGGCAATCAGCCCCAGCATTTT | CASRRQSWGNQPQHF
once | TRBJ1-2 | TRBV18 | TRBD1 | TGTGCCAGCTCACCATTCGAGGACAGGGGGAATGGCTACACCTTC | CASSPFEDRGNGYTF
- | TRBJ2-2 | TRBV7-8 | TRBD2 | TGTGCCAGCAGCCCGCCCGCCGGGACTAGCTTAACCGGGGAGCTGTTTTTT | CASSPPAGTSLTGELFF
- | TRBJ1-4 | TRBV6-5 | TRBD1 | TGTGCCAGCAGTTACTCGACAGGGTTAGGGGAAAAACTGTTTTTT | CASSYSTGLGEKLFF
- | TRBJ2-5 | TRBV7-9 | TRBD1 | TGTGCCAGCAACGCACTTGACGGGGACAGGGGGCGTCGGGAGACCCAGTACTTC | CASNALDGDRGRRETQYF
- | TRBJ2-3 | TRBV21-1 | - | TGTGCCAGCAGCGTAACAAAGGGGGCGGGGTATTTT | CASSVTKGAGYF
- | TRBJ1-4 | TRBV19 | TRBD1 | TGTGCCAGTAGTAGGACAGGGGAAGATGAAAAACTGTTTTTT | CASSRTGEDEKLFF
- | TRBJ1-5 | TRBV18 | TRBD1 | TGTGCCAGCTCACCCGGACAGGGTCAAGCCCAGCATTTT | CASSPGQGQAQHF
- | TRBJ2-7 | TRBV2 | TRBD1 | TGTGCCAGCAGAGCGGACAGGGGACAATTCTACGAGCAGTACTTC | CASRADRGQFYEQYF
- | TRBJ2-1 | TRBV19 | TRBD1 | TGTGCCAGTACCGAGGTCGCAGGGGGTTCGAATGAGCAGTTCTTC | CASTEVAGGSNEQFF
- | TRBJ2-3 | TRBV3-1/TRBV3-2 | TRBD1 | TGTGCCAGCAGCCCCACTTCAGGGGGCCCTTCGCAGTATTTT | CASSPTSGGPSQYF
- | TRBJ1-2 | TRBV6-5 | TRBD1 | TGTGCCAGCAGGGACAGGGGTAACTATGGCTACACCTTC | CASRDRGNYGYTF
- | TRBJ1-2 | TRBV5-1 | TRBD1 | TGCGCCAGCAGCTTAACAGGGGTCTATGGCTACACCTTC | CASSLTGVYGYTF